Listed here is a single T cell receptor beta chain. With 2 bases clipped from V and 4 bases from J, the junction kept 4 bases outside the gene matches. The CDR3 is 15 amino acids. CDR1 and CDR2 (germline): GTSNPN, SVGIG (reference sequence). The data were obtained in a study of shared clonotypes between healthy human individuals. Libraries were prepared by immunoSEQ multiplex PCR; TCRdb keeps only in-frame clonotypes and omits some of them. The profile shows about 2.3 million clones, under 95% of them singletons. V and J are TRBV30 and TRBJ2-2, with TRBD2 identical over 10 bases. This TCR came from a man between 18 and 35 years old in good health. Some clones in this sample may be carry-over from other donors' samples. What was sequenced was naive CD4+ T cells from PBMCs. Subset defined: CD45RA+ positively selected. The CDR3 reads CAWSRLAGVTGELFF. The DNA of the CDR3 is TGTGCCTGGAGTCGTCTAGCGGGAGTCACCGGGGAGCTGTTTTTT.